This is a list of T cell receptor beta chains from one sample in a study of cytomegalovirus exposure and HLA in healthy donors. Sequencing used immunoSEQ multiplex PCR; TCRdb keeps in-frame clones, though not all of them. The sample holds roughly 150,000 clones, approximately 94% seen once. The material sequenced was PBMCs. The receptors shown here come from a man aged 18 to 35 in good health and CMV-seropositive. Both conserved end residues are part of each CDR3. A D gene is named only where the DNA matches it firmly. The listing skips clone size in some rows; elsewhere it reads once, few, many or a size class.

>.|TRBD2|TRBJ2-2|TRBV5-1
CASSATSGQTGELFF
TGCGCCAGCAGCGCGACTAGCGGGCAAACCGGGGAGCTGTTTTTT
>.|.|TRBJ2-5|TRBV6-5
CASMKTVQETQYF
TGTGCCAGCATGAAGACAGTCCAAGAGACCCAGTACTTC
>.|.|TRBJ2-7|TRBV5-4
CASSLLSYEQYF
TGTGCCAGCAGCTTGCTCTCCTACGAGCAGTACTTC
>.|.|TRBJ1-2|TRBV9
CASSPNSGRLGGGYTF
TGTGCCAGCAGCCCTAACTCGGGGAGGCTCGGTGGTGGCTACACCTTC
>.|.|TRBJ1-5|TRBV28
CASSFEGPSNQPQHF
TGTGCCAGCAGTTTTGAGGGCCCCAGCAATCAGCCCCAGCATTTT
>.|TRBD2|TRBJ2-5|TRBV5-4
CASSLGLAGGPGETQYF
TGTGCCAGCAGCTTGGGACTAGCGGGAGGGCCTGGGGAGACCCAGTACTTC
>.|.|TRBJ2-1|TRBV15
CATSAPRTQPGEQFF
TGTGCCACCAGCGCCCCCCGGACACAACCGGGTGAGCAGTTCTTC
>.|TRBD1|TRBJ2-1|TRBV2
CASSHTTPGQGGSGGYNEQFF
TGTGCCAGCAGTCATACCACTCCGGGACAGGGTGGTAGCGGCGGCTACAATGAGCAGTTCTTC
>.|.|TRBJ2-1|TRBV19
CASSTSMGGNEQFF
TGTGCCAGTAGTACGTCAATGGGGGGCAATGAGCAGTTCTTC
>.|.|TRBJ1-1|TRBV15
CATSSRGNTEAFF
TGTGCCACCAGCTCAAGGGGAAACACTGAAGCTTTCTTT
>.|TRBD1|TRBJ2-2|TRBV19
CATRMGQGGTGELFF
TGTGCCACCAGGATGGGACAGGGAGGCACCGGGGAGCTGTTTTTT
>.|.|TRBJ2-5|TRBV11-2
CASSLGSGIQETQYF
TGTGCCAGCAGCTTGGGCTCAGGGATACAAGAGACCCAGTACTTC
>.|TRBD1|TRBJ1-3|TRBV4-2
CASSQAQTGGGGNTIYF
TGTGCCAGCAGCCAAGCCCAAACAGGGGGCGGTGGAAACACCATATATTTT
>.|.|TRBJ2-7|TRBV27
CASSRQLAHTRYEQYF
TGTGCCAGCAGTCGCCAACTAGCCCACACCCGATACGAGCAGTACTTC
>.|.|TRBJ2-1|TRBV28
CASGGGAEQFF
TGTGCCAGTGGCGGGGGCGCTGAGCAGTTCTTC
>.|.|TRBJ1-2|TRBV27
CASSFGGNGYTF
TGTGCCAGCAGTTTCGGAGGGAACGGCTACACCTTC
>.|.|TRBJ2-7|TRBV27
CASSLFGTEHYEQYF
TGTGCCAGCAGTTTATTCGGGACTGAACACTACGAGCAGTACTTC
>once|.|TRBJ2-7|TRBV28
CASSLRQSNYEQYF
TGTGCCAGCAGTTTAAGACAGTCCAACTACGAGCAGTACTTC
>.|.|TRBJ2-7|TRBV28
CARRRVSYEQYF
TGTGCCAGGAGGAGGGTCTCCTACGAGCAGTACTTC
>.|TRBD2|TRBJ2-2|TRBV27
CASSLQLAGTGELFF
TGTGCCAGCAGTTTGCAGCTAGCGGGAACCGGGGAGCTGTTTTTT
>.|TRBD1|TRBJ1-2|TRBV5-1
CASSKTGTGFGYTF
TGCGCCAGCAGCAAAACCGGGACAGGCTTCGGCTACACCTTC
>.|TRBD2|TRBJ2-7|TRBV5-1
CASRSLAGAVEQYF
TGCGCCAGCCGCTCACTAGCGGGTGCGGTCGAGCAGTACTTC
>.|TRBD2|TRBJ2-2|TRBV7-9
CASSRGTSGYTGELFF
TGTGCCAGCAGCCGAGGGACTAGCGGATACACCGGGGAGCTGTTTTTT
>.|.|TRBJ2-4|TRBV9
CASSVGFQIAAKNIQYF
TGTGCCAGCAGCGTAGGATTCCAGATAGCGGCCAAAAACATTCAGTACTTC
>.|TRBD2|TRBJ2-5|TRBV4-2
CASSQGLAGQETQYF
TGTGCCAGCAGCCAAGGACTAGCGGGACAAGAGACCCAGTACTTC
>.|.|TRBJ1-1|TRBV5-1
CASSLRTGNTEAFF
TGCGCCAGCAGCCTCAGAACAGGTAACACTGAAGCTTTCTTT
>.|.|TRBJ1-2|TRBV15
CATSSTTSWYDSNGYTF
TGTGCCACCAGCTCGACGACAAGTTGGTACGACAGCAATGGCTACACCTTC
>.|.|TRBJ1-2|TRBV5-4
CASSQTGPWANYGYTF
TGTGCCAGCAGCCAGACAGGCCCCTGGGCTAACTATGGCTACACCTTC
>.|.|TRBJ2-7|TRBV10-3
CAISAKKGGDEQYF
TGTGCCATCAGTGCCAAAAAAGGGGGAGACGAGCAGTACTTC
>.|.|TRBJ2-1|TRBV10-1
CASSESGGNEQFF
TGCGCCAGCAGTGAGTCCGGGGGCAATGAGCAGTTCTTC
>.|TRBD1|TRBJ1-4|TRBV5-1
CASSLSTGTGAEKLFF
TGCGCCAGCAGCCTTTCTACAGGGACAGGGGCTGAAAAACTGTTTTTT
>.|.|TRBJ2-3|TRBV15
CATSRDARARGDTQYF
TGTGCCACCAGCAGAGATGCGAGGGCGCGTGGAGATACGCAGTATTTT
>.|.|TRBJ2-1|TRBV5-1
CASSLAFDRRQDEQFF
TGCGCCAGCAGCTTGGCCTTTGACAGGAGACAGGATGAGCAGTTCTTC
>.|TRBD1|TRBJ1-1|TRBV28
CASSLELTGTVNTEAFF
TGTGCCAGCAGTTTAGAACTCACCGGGACAGTGAACACTGAAGCTTTCTTT
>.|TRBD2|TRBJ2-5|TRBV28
CASSPPREAQGTQYF
TGTGCCAGCAGTCCCCCCCGGGAGGCTCAAGGGACCCAGTACTTC
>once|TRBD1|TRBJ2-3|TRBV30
CAWSTGGRTQYF
TGTGCCTGGTCAACAGGGGGCCGTACGCAGTATTTT
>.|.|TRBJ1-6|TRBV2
CARSDRRGSPLHF
TGTGCCAGGTCGGACCGTCGGGGTTCACCCCTCCACTTT
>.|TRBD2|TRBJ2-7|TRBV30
CAWEQAGVKPYEQYF
TGTGCCTGGGAACAAGCGGGAGTAAAGCCCTACGAGCAGTACTTC
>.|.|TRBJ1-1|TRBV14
CASSQGQNTEAFF
TGTGCCAGCAGCCAAGGACAGAACACTGAAGCTTTCTTT
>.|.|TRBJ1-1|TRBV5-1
CASSLASGTEAFF
TGCGCCAGCAGCTTGGCTTCGGGCACTGAAGCTTTCTTT
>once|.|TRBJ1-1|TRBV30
CAWSVGAGSALNTEAFF
TGTGCCTGGAGTGTTGGGGCCGGGTCAGCCTTGAACACTGAAGCTTTCTTT
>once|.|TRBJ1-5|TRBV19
CASSTLHSSNQPQHF
TGTGCCAGTAGTACCCTTCACAGTAGCAATCAGCCCCAGCATTTT
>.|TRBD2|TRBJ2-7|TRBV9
CASSSGTSESSYEQYF
TGTGCCAGCAGCTCCGGGACTAGCGAATCATCCTACGAGCAGTACTTC
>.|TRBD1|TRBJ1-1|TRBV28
CASSFMGQRKQNTEAFF
TGTGCCAGCAGTTTTATGGGACAGCGAAAACAGAACACTGAAGCTTTCTTT
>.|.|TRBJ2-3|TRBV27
CASSTYSTDTQYF
TGTGCCAGCAGTACTTATAGCACAGATACGCAGTATTTT
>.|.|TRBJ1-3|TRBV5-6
CASSLSRSSGNTIYF
TGTGCCAGCAGCTTGTCACGGTCTTCCGGAAACACCATATATTTT